One T cell receptor beta chain is described in this entry. This clonotype was counted many times. It lacks a known antigen. No base qualities exist here, and no much larger clone lies one base off it. The record originates from a study of CD8 T cells in ankylosing spondylitis (dated by TCRdb to 2015 to 2018). Looking at the study overall: The study set out to find disease-linked TCR variants by profiling T cell receptor beta repertoires in ankylosing spondylitis patients and healthy donors. The whole study cohort included about a hundred healthy donors and some 27 ankylosing spondylitis patients. Peripheral blood was sampled, and synovial fluid was also collected from ankylosing spondylitis patients.

What the research found in general, with its limitations: Blood from ankylosing spondylitis patients appeared to be characterized by a TCR beta motif composed of eight highly homologous amino acid variants. Some motif variants had previously been reported in the synovial fluid and blood of reactive arthritis patients, which suggests shared mechanisms of disease initiation. Significant enrichment of the disease-linked clones was reported in matched synovial fluid samples from ankylosing spondylitis patients. A CD8+ phenotype was shown by the disease-linked clones, which were found at relatively low frequencies in peripheral blood.

Sequencing took place on an Illumina HiSeq 2500. TCR beta libraries were prepared by quantitative 5'-RACE with molecular barcodes. In the paper's pipeline: A new computational method, built on a probabilistic model of VDJ rearrangement, was used to identify disease-linked TCR variants. The raw public data were reprocessed by TCRdb itself: fastp quality trimming at Q25, MiXCR clonotype calling, in-frame beta chains only. Rows merge per CDR3 protein into single entries with the most common DNA and genes. In this record, the V and J calls reflect TCRdb's handling and not the investigators' own analysis. This sample is represented by around 330,000 distinct CDR3 sequences; roughly 10% of them were singletons. About 10% of the sample is taken by the ten largest. The CDR1 and CDR2 encoded by the germline V gene (reference sequence) are DFQATT and SNEGSKA. Spanning cysteine to phenylalanine, the CDR3 consists of 14 amino acids. Only the CDR3 region is kept as DNA, spanning 42 bases read in frame from base 1. Trimming removed 6 bases from V and 4 bases from J; the gene matches leave 9 bases unexplained.

The sequencing input was blood, either unsorted or a sorted T cell fraction (not recorded which). This chain is built from TRBV20-1 and TRBJ2-1; 7 central bases correspond to TRBD1. The TCR comes from a female donor with ankylosing spondylitis or in good health (not recorded which). Here is the DNA: TGCAGTGCCCGAGGACAGGTGACGTACAATGAGCAGTTCTTC. Translated, it gives CSARGQVTYNEQFF.